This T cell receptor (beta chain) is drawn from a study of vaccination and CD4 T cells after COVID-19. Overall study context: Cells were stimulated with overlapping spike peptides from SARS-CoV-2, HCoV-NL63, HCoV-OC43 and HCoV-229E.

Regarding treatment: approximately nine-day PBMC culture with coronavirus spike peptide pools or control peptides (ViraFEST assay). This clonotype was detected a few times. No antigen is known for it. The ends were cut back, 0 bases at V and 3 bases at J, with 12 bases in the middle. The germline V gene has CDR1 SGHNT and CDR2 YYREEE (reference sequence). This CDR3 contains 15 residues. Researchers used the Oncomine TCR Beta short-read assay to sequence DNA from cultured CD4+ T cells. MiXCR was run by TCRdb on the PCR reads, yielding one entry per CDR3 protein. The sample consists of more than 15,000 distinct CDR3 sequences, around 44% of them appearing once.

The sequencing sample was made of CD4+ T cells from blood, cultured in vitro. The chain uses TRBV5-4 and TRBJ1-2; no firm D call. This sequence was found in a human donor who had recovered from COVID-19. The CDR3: CASSLESGPHYGYTF. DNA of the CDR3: TGTGCCAGCAGCTTGGAATCAGGCCCACACTATGGCTACACCTTC.